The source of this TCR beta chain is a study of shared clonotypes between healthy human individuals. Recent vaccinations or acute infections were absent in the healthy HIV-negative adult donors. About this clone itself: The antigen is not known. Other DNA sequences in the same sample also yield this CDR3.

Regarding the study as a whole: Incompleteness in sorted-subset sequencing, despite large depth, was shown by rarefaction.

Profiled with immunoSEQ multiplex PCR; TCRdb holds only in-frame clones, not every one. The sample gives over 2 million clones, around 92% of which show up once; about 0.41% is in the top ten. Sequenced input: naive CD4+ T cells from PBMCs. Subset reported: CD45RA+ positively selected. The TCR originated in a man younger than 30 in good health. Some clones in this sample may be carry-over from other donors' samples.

The CDR3 sequence: CASSFGGENTGELFF. The CDR3, as DNA: TGTGCCAGCAGTTTTGGGGGCGAGAACACCGGGGAGCTGTTTTTT. The chain employs TRBV28 and TRBJ2-2, with a weak D call TRBD1 (6 bases). V was shortened by 3 bases and J by 1 base, with 9 bases between the two germline ends. This CDR3 comprises 15 residues. Germline values: CDR1 MDHEN, CDR2 SYDVKM.